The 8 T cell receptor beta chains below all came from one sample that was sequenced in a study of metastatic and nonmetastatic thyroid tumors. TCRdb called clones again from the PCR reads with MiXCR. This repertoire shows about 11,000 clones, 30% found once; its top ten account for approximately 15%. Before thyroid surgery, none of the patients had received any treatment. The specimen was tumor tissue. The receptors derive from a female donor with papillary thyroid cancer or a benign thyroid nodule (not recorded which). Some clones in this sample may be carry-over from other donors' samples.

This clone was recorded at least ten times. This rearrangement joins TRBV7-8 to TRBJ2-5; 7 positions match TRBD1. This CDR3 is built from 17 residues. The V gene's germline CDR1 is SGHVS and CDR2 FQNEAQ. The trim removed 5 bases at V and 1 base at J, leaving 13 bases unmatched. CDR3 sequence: CASSPSRIQGFQETQYF. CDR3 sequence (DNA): TGTGCCAGCAGCCCTAGCCGGATACAGGGGTTCCAAGAGACCCAGTACTTC.

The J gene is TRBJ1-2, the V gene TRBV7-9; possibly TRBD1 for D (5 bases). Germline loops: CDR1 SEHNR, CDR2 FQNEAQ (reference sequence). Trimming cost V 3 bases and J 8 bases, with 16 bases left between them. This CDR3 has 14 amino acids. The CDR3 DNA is TGTGCCAGCAGCTTTGACAGCCGGACGCAAGGCTACACCTTC. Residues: CASSFDSRTQGYTF. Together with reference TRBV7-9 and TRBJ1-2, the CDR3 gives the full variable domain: DTGVSQNPRHKITKRGQNVTFRCDPISEHNRLYWYRQTLGQGPEFLTYFQNEAQLEKSRLLSDRFSAERPKGSFSTLEIQRTEQGDSAMYLCASSFDSRTQGYTFGSGTRLTVV.

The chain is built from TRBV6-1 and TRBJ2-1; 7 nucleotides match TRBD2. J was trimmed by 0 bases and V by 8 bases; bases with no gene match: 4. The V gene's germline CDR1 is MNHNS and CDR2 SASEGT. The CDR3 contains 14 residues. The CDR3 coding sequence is TGTGCCAGCTCGCTAGCGGCCTCCTACAATGAGCAGTTCTTC. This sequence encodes CASSLAASYNEQFF.

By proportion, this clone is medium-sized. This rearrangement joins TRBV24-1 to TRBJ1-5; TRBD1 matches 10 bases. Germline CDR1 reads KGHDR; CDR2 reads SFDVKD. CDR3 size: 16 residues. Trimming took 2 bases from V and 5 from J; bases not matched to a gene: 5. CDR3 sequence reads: CATSDSGTGVHQPQHF. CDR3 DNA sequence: TGTGCCACCAGTGATTCCGGGACAGGGGTTCATCAGCCCCAGCATTTT.

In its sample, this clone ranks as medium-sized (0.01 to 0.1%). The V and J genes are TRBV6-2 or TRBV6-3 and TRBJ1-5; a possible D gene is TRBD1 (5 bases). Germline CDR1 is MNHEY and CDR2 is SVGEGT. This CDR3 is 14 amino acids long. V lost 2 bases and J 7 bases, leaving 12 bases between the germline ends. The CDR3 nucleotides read TGTGCCAGCAGTTACGGCGGGGCGCGACAGCCCCAGCATTTT. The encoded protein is CASSYGGARQPQHF.

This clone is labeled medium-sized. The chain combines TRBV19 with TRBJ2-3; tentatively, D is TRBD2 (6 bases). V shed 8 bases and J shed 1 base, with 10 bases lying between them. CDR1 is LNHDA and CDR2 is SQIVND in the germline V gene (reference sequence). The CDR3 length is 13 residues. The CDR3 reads CASAGRRTDTQYF. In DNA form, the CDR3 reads TGTGCCAGTGCCGGGAGACGCACAGATACGCAGTATTTT.

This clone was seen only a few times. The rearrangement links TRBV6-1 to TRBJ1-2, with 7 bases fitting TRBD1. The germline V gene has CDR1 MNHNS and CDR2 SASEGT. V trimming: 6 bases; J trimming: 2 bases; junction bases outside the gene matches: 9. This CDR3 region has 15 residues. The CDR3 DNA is TGTGCCAGCAGGGCCACAGGGGTGGGAAACTATGGCTACACCTTC. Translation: CASRATGVGNYGYTF.

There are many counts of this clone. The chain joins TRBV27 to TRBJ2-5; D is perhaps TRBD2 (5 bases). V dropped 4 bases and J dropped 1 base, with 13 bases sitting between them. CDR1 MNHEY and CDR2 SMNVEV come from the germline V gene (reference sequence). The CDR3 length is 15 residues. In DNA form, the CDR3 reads TGTGCCAGCAGTTATAGGGCAGGACTCCAAGAGACCCAGTACTTC. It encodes CASSYRAGLQETQYF.